This T cell receptor beta chain emerged from a study of blood T cells in healthy people across ages. Study-wide results and limits: Unknown CMV status may confound age-related changes in expanded clones.

On this clonotype itself: Antigen: not known.

A second PCR of 7 to 11 cycles used a sample-barcoded 5' primer and a J-beta primer mix. MiXCR, run by TCRdb on the 5' RACE reads, gives a single entry per CDR3 protein. The table has some 640,000 distinct CDR3 sequences, 25% to 35% seen once; the top ten hold approximately 14%. V was trimmed by 1 base and J by 5 bases, leaving 6 bases between them. The V gene's germline CDR1 is SEHNR and CDR2 FQNEAQ (reference sequence). This CDR3 spans 13 amino acids. The sample comprised blood. This sequence originates from an elderly woman in good health. The V gene is TRBV7-9, the J gene TRBJ1-5; D is uncertain. The CDR3 DNA sequence: TGTGCCAGCAGCTTAGGTTTGTATCAGCCCCAGCATTTT. Protein sequence: CASSLGLYQPQHF.